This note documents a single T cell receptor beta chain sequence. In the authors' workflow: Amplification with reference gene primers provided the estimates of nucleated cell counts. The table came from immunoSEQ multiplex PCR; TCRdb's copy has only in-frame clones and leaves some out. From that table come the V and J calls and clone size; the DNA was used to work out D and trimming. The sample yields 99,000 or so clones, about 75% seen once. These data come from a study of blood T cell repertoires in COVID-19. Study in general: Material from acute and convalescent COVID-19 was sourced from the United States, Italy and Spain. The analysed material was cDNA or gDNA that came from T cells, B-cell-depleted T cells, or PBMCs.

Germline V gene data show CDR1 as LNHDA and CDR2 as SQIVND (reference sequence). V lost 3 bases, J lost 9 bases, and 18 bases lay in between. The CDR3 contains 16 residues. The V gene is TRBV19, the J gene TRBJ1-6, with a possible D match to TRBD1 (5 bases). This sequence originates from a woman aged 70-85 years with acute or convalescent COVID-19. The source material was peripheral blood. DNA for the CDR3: TGTGCCAGTAGTATCTGGGGCAATGGGGTGACTTCACCCCTCCACTTT. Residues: CASSIWGNGVTSPLHF. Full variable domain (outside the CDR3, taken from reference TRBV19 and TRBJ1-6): DGGITQSPKYLFRKEGQNVTLSCEQNLNHDAMYWYRQDPGQGLRLIYYSQIVNDFQKGDIAEGYSVSREKKESFPLTVTSAQKNPTAFYLCASSIWGNGVTSPLHFGNGTRLTVT.